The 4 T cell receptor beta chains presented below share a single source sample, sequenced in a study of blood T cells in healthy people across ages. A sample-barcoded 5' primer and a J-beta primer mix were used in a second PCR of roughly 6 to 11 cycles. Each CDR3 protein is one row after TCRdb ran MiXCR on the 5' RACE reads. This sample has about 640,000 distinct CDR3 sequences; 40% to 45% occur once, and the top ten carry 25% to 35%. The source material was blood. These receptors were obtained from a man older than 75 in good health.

The CDR3 reads CSASSSRLDRTGDEQYF. The CDR3 DNA reads TGCAGTGCTAGTTCTTCCCGACTTGACAGGACCGGGGACGAGCAGTACTTC. This chain connects TRBV20-1 to TRBJ2-7, with D perhaps matching TRBD1 (6 bases). This CDR3 has 17 residues. Germline V CDR1 and CDR2: DFQATT, SNEGSKA (reference sequence). Trimming removed 3 bases at V and 5 bases at J, with 26 bases between.

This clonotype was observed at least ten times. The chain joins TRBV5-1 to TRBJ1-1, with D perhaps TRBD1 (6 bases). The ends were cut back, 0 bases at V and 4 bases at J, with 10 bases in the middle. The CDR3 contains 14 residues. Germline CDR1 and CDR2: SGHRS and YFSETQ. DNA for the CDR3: TGCGCCAGCAGCTTGGTAGGGGGGATCACTGAAGCTTTCTTT. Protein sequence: CASSLVGGITEAFF.

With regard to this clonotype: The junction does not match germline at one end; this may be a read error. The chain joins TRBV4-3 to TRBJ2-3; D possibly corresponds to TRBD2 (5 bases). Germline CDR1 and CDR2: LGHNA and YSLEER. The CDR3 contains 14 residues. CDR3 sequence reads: CASSLSGSTETQYF. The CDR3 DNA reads TGCGCCAGCAGCCTCAGCGGAAGCACAGAGACGCAGTATTTT.

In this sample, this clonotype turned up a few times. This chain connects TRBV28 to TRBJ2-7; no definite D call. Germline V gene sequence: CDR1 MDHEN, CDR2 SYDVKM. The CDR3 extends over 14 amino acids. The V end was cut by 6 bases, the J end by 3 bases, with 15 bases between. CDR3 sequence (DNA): TGTGCCAGCAGGCAGGTCCCCTCCTTCTACGAGCAGTACTTC. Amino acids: CASRQVPSFYEQYF.